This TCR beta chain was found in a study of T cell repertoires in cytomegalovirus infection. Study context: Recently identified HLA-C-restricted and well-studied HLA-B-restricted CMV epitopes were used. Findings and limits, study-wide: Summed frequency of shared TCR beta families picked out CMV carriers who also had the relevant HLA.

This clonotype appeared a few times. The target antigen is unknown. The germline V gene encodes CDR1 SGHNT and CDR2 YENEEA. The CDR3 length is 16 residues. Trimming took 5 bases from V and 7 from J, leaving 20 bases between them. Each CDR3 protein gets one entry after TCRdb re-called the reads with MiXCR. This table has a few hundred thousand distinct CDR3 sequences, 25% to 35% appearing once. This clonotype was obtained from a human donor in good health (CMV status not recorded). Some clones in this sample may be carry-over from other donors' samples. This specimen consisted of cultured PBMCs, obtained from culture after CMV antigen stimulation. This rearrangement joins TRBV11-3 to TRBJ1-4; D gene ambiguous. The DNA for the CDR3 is TGTGCCAGCAGCCCGGGAGGGCTCCCTCGGCGTGAAAAACTGTTTTTT. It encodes CASSPGGLPRREKLFF.